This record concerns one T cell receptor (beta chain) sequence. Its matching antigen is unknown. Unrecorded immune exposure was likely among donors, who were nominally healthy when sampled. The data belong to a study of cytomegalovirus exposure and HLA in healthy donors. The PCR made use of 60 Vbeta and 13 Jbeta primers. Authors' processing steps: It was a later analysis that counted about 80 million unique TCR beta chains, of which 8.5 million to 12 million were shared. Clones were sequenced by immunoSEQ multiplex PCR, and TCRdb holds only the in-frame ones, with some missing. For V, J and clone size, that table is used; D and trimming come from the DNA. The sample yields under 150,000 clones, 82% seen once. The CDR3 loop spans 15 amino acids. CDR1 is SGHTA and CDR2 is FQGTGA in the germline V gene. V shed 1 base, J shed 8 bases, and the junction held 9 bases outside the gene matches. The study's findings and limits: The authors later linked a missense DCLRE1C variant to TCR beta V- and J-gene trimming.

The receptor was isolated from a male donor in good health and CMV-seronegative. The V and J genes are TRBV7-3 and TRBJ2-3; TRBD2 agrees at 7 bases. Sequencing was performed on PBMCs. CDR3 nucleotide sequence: TGTGCCAGCAGCTTAATTAGCGGGCCCGGAGGTACGCAGTATTTT. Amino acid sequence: CASSLISGPGGTQYF. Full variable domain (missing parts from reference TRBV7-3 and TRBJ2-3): GAGVSQTPSNKVTEKGKYVELRCDPISGHTALYWYRQSLGQGPEFLIYFQGTGAADDSGLPNDRFFAVRPEGSVSTLKIQRTERGDSAVYLCASSLISGPGGTQYFGPGTRLTVL.